This T cell receptor beta chain was recorded in a study of cytomegalovirus exposure and HLA in healthy donors (dated by TCRdb to about 2017). At the level of the whole study: In an earlier analysis of under 600 of the donors, 250 to 350 Gb of sequence data and some 120 million unique TCR beta sequences from about 179 million T cells were reported. About 300 gigabases of sequencing data and 70 million to 95 million unique TCR sequences made up an early release that covered around 640 HLA-typed donors. The genetic ancestry cluster associated with self-reported Caucasian donors included over 65% of the roughly 400 genotyped donors. The study aimed to test whether cataloging public T cell receptors could reveal signatures of past pathogen exposure. The study used immunosequencing to profile the T cell repertoires of around 600 subjects and linked those repertoires to cytomegalovirus serostatus. A separate validation cohort of roughly 130 different subjects was used in addition to the 666-subject first cohort. To predict cytomegalovirus infection status, the study combined high-throughput TCR immunosequencing, statistical association of individual TCRs with disease status, and machine learning. A later analysis re-examined previously published TCR beta repertoires from more than 650 donors and added high-resolution HLA genotyping to investigate patterns of TCR occurrence. Rather than drawing on any new phenotypic data, the later analysis identified candidate immune exposures from TCR beta sequences and the way those sequences occurred across donors. To decide whether each TCR beta V gene segment behaved as functional or pseudogenic, an earlier analysis of fewer than 750 of the donors relied on high-throughput TCR beta sequencing. Donor age, sex, ethnicity and CMV serostatus were collected together with the repertoire data. Genome-wide SNP genotypes for about 65% of the 666 donors were used in a later genetic analysis, which treated that subset as a discovery cohort. Every repertoire in the discovery cohort had been generated on one and the same sequencing platform. Class I and class II HLA loci were covered by the typing at four-digit resolution. Typing coverage differed by locus: A, B, C, DRB1 and DQB1 were typed in about 629-640 donors, DQA1 in roughly 500, DPA1 in over 600, and DPB1 in roughly 450. Four or five DR-DQ haplotypes were treated as single units for association and clustering because of strong linkage in the cohort. Across some 400 genotyped donors of the cohort, an average of roughly 230,000 unique TCR beta nucleotide sequences per donor were sequenced, and roughly a sixth of those sequences were non-productive. Results and caveats for the whole study, not just this receptor: The only immune exposure information available for the cohort was CMV serostatus. In both the original and validation cohorts, the classifier was reported to diagnose cytomegalovirus status with high specificity and sensitivity. Compared with the approximately 670-donor mean, donors in an Asian-associated ancestry cluster had fewer N-insertions in productive TCRs, according to a later genetic analysis. In a later analysis, 16,951 TCR beta sequences were associated with specific HLA alleles at a false discovery rate of 0.05. The authors suggested that the approach could potentially be extended to other disease states and immunological phenotypes. V-gene and J-gene trimming of TCR beta chains was associated with a missense DCLRE1C variant in a later genetic analysis, and the association was replicated in an independent cohort. An earlier analysis of around 500 of the donors showed that most TCR beta V segments appeared in productive rearrangements either about 87% or about 30% of the time, which broadly matched IMGT annotations. In a later analysis, TCR association rates were found to vary across HLA loci, with the most associated TCRs seen for DRB1 alleles and the fewest for HLA-C alleles. Most CMV-associated TCR beta chains appeared to be HLA-restricted in a later analysis, and the HLA associations seemed to be driven largely by CMV exposure. In vitro tests confirmed that a few of the cytomegalovirus-associated TCR beta chains recognize cytomegalovirus antigens. In this cohort, only TCR beta chains were sequenced, and detectable features were limited by the absence of alpha or paired-chain data. A later analysis found that HLA-associated TCR beta chains were more clonally expanded and had lower generation probabilities than equally common non-associated chains. Because the 87-base-pair reads could not distinguish some IMGT-functional V segments, including TRBV6-2 and TRBV6-3, those segments were excluded. Correlated functional status among segregating V segments might be attributable to linkage disequilibrium, but an unknown experimental factor could not be ruled out. A cluster of highly shared sequence variants was judged likely to be a technical artifact of the sequencing pipeline. A further reported finding was that TCR beta sequences accurately predicted the HLA-A and HLA-B alleles for most subjects in the first cohort. The earlier analysis of approximately 540 of the donors excluded roughly 17 rarely observed V segments, including chromosome 9 orphons, because counts were too low. Because HLA typing was unavailable for some donors at each locus, only the typed subset was used in association tests. According to a later analysis, parvovirus B19, influenza, CMV and Epstein-Barr virus appeared linked to several top co-occurrence clusters. Presence/absence analyses assumed roughly uniform sequencing depth across donors, an assumption that may not hold. Most TCR sequences were observed very rarely across donors, whereas some public TCRs were present in many individuals. The study listed 150 to 200 TCR beta chains as associated with cytomegalovirus. When HLA alleles, especially DR and DQ, strongly co-occurred, TCR associations were difficult to assign to individual alleles.

To prepare the library, the immunoSEQ multiplex PCR assay was applied. For the multiplex PCR, a mixture combining 60 forward primers for TCR Vbeta segments and 13 reverse primers for TCR Jbeta segments was used. The CDR3 region of rearranged TCR beta genes was amplified from genomic DNA by a multiplex PCR assay. Amplified TCR beta libraries were sequenced as 87-base-pair reads on the Illumina HiSeq System. From the authors' description of their analysis: A later analysis tallied 80 million to 95 million unique TCR beta chains across the 700 or so repertoires, and about 10 million of those chains were shared by two or more donors. To remove PCR and sequencing errors, raw reads were error-corrected and collapsed into unique sequences using a nearest-neighbor algorithm that merged closely related sequences. V, D and J gene segments were assigned by aligning CDR3 sequences to IMGT reference sequences. For a sequence to be retained, a match of at least six nucleotides to both a V gene segment and a J gene segment was required. Rearrangements were called productive when the CDR3 lacked stop codons and stayed in frame with V and J; all others were non-productive. Following IMGT convention, CDR3 was defined as the stretch from the second conserved V-encoded cysteine up to the conserved J-encoded phenylalanine. The earlier analysis of some 550 of the donors excluded any sequence lacking an unambiguous match to a single V gene segment. An earlier analysis of fewer than 650 of the donors classified V segments as functional when productive rearrangements were above 56.7% and as segregating when the standard deviation between donors was above 5%. A statistical classification framework was built for diagnosing cytomegalovirus status from the catalog of TCR beta chain sequences. V and J gene assignment, in a later analysis, came from comparing TCR nucleotide sequences with IMGT/GENE-DB human TR gene sequences. Using the TCRdist pipeline, a later analysis assigned CDR3 sequences along with most-parsimonious VDJ recombination scenarios. A later analysis defined each TCR beta chain by its CDR3 amino acid sequence plus V-gene family, and excluded reads lacking a unique V-gene family. In a later analysis, 500 to 650 highly shared, low-generation-probability nucleotide sequences were removed to address suspected cross-contamination and a sequencing artifact. In a later analysis, a clonal expansion index for each public chain was calculated from normalized within-repertoire ranks of inferred template counts. In a later analysis, generation probabilities were computed using a VDJ recombination model fitted to out-of-frame rearrangements, and the results were checked against IGoR. In a later analysis, TCR-TCR, TCR-HLA and TCR-CMV co-occurrence was scored with hypergeometric tests, and a repertoire-size bias correction was applied to TCR pairs. In a later analysis, false discovery rates were estimated by permuting HLA or CMV assignments 20 times. In a later analysis, co-occurring TCRs were grouped with DBSCAN, and TCRdist sequence similarity was added when clustering was performed within HLA-allele-positive subsets. Repertoires with fewer than 30,000 or more than 120,000 public chains, plus five repertoires with anomalous nucleotide sharing, were excluded from co-occurrence clustering. Imported from immuneACCESS, the table was reduced by TCRdb to in-frame sequences with V and J called. These copies leave out some clones; in studies compared against another copy, an unresolved V gene accounts for under half, and the cause of the remainder is not known. That table gives V, J and clone size, and the DNA gave D and trimming. The sample table shows under 140,000 clones, and roughly 84% are seen once. The ten largest clonotypes hold less than 7.5% of the sample.

In total, approximately 690 healthy bone marrow donors made up the cohort. Cohort members were all nominally healthy when sampled, although unrecorded immune exposures were likely present. The donor was CMV seropositive and was included in the group of some 290 seropositive cohort members. A peripheral blood sample was provided by each donor, and peripheral blood mononuclear cells were used for TCR beta sequencing. Genomic DNA was extracted from the blood cell samples with the Qiagen DNeasy Blood Extraction Kit. This clone was seen more than once but under ten times. It lacks a known antigen. Base qualities are not at hand, and no much larger clone is one base apart. The cysteine opens and the phenylalanine closes a CDR3 of 14 amino acids. This entry keeps only the CDR3 DNA: 42 bases, framed from base 1. The germline V gene (reference sequence) specifies MNHNY as CDR1 and SVGAGI as CDR2. Deletion took 9 bases off V and 4 bases off J, with a span of 13 bases between the germline ends.

The receptor comes from a man aged 25 to 45 in good health and CMV-seropositive. The chain was built from TRBV6-6 and TRBJ1-6; TRBD1 is perhaps the D gene, given 5 matching bases. The sequencing sample was made of PBMCs. The CDR3 in this case is CASTRDGYNSPLHF. The sequenced DNA is TGTGCCAGTACGCGGGACGGATATAATTCACCCCTCCACTTT.